The T cell receptor beta chain under discussion was sequenced for a study of CD8+ T cells in alopecia areata. Treatment described: oral pan-JAK inhibitor, 5-10 mg twice daily. The study team obtained lesional scalp punch biopsies and peripheral blood from alopecia areata patients. This clone was seen only once. Its antigen is as yet unknown. Study results and limitations: Besides other cells, scalp samples also yield sequences of resident alphabeta T cells from normal skin.

This CDR3 region has 15 residues. Per the germline V gene, CDR1 is SEHNR and CDR2 is FQNEAQ (reference sequence). The ends were cut back, 5 bases at V and 2 bases at J, with 14 bases in the middle. cDNA reverse transcribed from extracted RNA served as the sequencing template. The repertoire was sequenced with immunoSEQ multiplex PCR; TCRdb's copy has only in-frame clones and lacks some. The data contain some 170,000 clones, less than 75% of them singletons. Specimen: CD4+ T cells sorted from blood, collected at week 56, from a patient treated with tofacitinib. This chain links TRBV7-9 with TRBJ2-3, with D possibly TRBD1 on 6 matching bases. This receptor was obtained from a human donor with alopecia areata. CDR3 in amino acids: CASSPTGSDTDTQYF. The CDR3 coding sequence is TGTGCCAGCAGCCCAACAGGGTCCGACACAGATACGCAGTATTTT.